One and the same sample provided the 16 T cell receptor beta chains below, sequenced in a study of CD8 T cells in ankylosing spondylitis. Each CDR3 protein gets one entry after TCRdb re-called the 5' RACE reads with MiXCR. Of about 30,000 distinct CDR3 sequences in the sample, 5.3% were seen once. Sequences were obtained from blood, either unsorted or a sorted T cell fraction (not recorded which). The receptors shown here come from a female donor with ankylosing spondylitis or in good health (not recorded which).

This clonotype was counted at least ten times. The chain combines TRBV9 with TRBJ2-1; 10 bases match TRBD2. With 4 bases clipped from V and 4 bases from J, the junction kept 5 bases outside the gene matches. Germline values: CDR1 SGDLS, CDR2 YYNGEE. This CDR3 is 15 amino acids long. In nucleotides, the CDR3 is TGTGCCAGCAGCCGCAGCGGGGGGGTGTACAATGAGCAGTTCTTC. Protein sequence: CASSRSGGVYNEQFF. The entire variable domain, with the rest obtained from reference TRBV9 and TRBJ2-1, is as follows: DSGVTQTPKHLITATGQRVTLRCSPRSGDLSVYWYQQSLDQGLQFLIQYYNGEERAKGNILERFSAQQFPDLHSELNLSSLELGDSALYFCASSRSGGVYNEQFFGPGTRLTVL.

The chain is built from TRBV9 and TRBJ1-6; no clear D gene. Germline V gene sequence: CDR1 SGDLS, CDR2 YYNGEE. This CDR3 has 14 residues. Trimming left V 3 bases short and J 9 bases short, with 13 bases between. As DNA, the CDR3 is TGTGCCAGCAGCGAACACCCAGTCCCTTCACCCCTCCACTTT. Residues: CASSEHPVPSPLHF.

The sample holds many counts of this clonotype. The chain employs TRBV9 and TRBJ1-3, with 11 positions matching TRBD1. Trimming cost V 3 bases and J 3 bases; bases outside gene matches: 2. Germline lookup yields CDR1 SGDLS and CDR2 YYNGEE. The CDR3 has 15 amino acids. CDR3: CASSAGTGGGNTIYF. In DNA form, the CDR3 reads TGTGCCAGCAGCGCCGGGACAGGGGGTGGAAACACCATATATTTT.

This clonotype has a count of ten or more. V is TRBV9 and J is TRBJ2-1; D not certain. Germline CDR1 and CDR2: SGDLS and YYNGEE. The CDR3 extends over 15 amino acids. The V end lost 0 bases, the J end lost 4 bases, and 11 bases lay between the germline ends. The CDR3 DNA sequence: TGTGCCAGCAGCGTAGCTACTTATACGTACAATGAGCAGTTCTTC. Residues: CASSVATYTYNEQFF.

In this sample, this clonotype turned up many times. CDR3 in DNA: TGTGCCAGCAGCCGGGACGGGCTTAGGGGCTACACCTTC. It specifies CASSRDGLRGYTF. V gene TRBV9 combines with J gene TRBJ1-2; the D gene is possibly TRBD1 (5 bases). V was trimmed by 4 bases and J by 8 bases, leaving 15 bases between them. This CDR3 is built from 13 residues. The germline CDR1 and CDR2 sequences are SGDLS and YYNGEE.

Ten or more counts support this clonotype. The chain uses TRBV9 and TRBJ1-1, with no clear D. Trimming took 1 base from V and 7 from J, leaving 14 bases between them. The CDR3 contains 14 residues. Germline-derived CDR1 and CDR2 are SGDLS and YYNGEE. For the CDR3, the DNA is TGTGCCAGCAGCGTAATGACACCGCCCGTTGAAGCTTTCTTT. Its protein product is CASSVMTPPVEAFF.

This clonotype is medium-sized. The V and J genes are TRBV9 and TRBJ2-1, with 7 bases lining up with TRBD2. This CDR3 is built from 16 residues. With V trimmed by 0 bases and J by 4 bases, 7 bases remained unmatched. CDR1 SGDLS and CDR2 YYNGEE come from the germline V gene. CDR3 amino acids: CASSVGLAVPYNEQFF. The CDR3 DNA reads TGTGCCAGCAGCGTAGGCCTAGCGGTCCCATACAATGAGCAGTTCTTC.

This chain links TRBV9 with TRBJ2-1; 9 bases are shared with TRBD2. Germline V lookup: CDR1 SGDLS, CDR2 YYNGEE. J was trimmed by 5 bases and V by 5 bases; bases with no gene match: 8. The CDR3 extends over 15 amino acids. The CDR3 sequence: CASSYSGSKNNEQFF. The CDR3 bases are TGTGCCAGCAGTTATAGCGGGAGCAAGAACAATGAGCAGTTCTTC.

The chain uses TRBV9 and TRBJ2-6; TRBD1 might be the D (6 bases). Trimming shortened V by 3 bases and J by 1 base, and 17 bases separated the two germline ends. The V gene's germline CDR1 is SGDLS and CDR2 YYNGEE. The CDR3 consists of 18 residues. CDR3 bases: TGTGCCAGCAGCGCGAACCAACAGGGAACTTCTGGGGCCAACGTCCTGACTTTC. It encodes CASSANQQGTSGANVLTF.

Relative to its sample, this clonotype is medium-sized. This chain connects TRBV19 to TRBJ1-1; D remains ambiguous. The ends were cut back, 7 bases at V and 6 bases at J, with 15 bases in the middle. Germline assignment: CDR1 LNHDA and CDR2 SQIVND (reference sequence). The CDR3 is 13 amino acids. CDR3 sequence reads: CASTHIGPAEAFF. CDR3 nucleotide sequence: TGTGCCAGTACTCATATAGGGCCGGCTGAAGCTTTCTTT.

This clonotype was picked up many times. The chain employs TRBV9 and TRBJ2-3, with 9 bases identical to TRBD2. The germline V gene has CDR1 SGDLS and CDR2 YYNGEE. The junction had 5 bases not matched to a gene; V was cut back by 0 bases and J by 3 bases. The CDR3 is made up of 16 amino acids. The DNA of the CDR3 is TGTGCCAGCAGCGTAGCGGCGGGGGGGCCGACAGATACGCAGTATTTT. Translated, it gives CASSVAAGGPTDTQYF.

The table lists this clonotype with many counts. The chain is built from TRBV9 and TRBJ1-4, with D uncertain. The CDR3 has 16 amino acids. V gave up 0 bases and J gave up 5 bases, with 14 bases separating them. The germline V gene has CDR1 SGDLS and CDR2 YYNGEE. The CDR3 here is CASSVAPRGGNEKLFF. The CDR3 DNA sequence: TGTGCCAGCAGCGTAGCTCCCCGGGGTGGGAATGAAAAACTGTTTTTT.

V usage is TRBV9 and J usage is TRBJ2-7; TRBD1 or TRBD2 may be the D gene (5 bases each). V lost 2 bases, J lost 3 bases, and 15 bases lay in between. Germline V CDR1 and CDR2: SGDLS, YYNGEE. CDR3 length: 15 amino acids. The CDR3, as DNA: TGTGCCAGCAGCGTCAGCCCGGGACCGAACTACGAGCAGTACTTC. Translated, it gives CASSVSPGPNYEQYF.

The genes are TRBV9 and TRBJ2-1; perhaps TRBD2 as D (6 bases). The V gene lost 0 bases and the J gene lost 0 bases, with 10 bases spanning the gap. The CDR3 runs to 16 residues. CDR1 and CDR2 from the germline V gene are SGDLS and YYNGEE. This chain's CDR3 is CASSVAGGTSYNEQFF. CDR3 nucleotide sequence: TGTGCCAGCAGCGTAGCTGGGGGGACCTCCTACAATGAGCAGTTCTTC.

This clonotype appeared a few times. The V call is TRBV9, the J call TRBJ2-5; 14 positions agree with TRBD2. Germline CDR1 reads SGDLS; CDR2 reads YYNGEE. The V and J ends lost 3 bases and 4 bases, in that order; junction bases with no gene match: 5. The CDR3 runs to 16 residues. The CDR3 sequence is CASSATGLAGGETQYF. The CDR3 DNA reads TGTGCCAGCAGCGCCACCGGACTAGCGGGGGGAGAGACCCAGTACTTC.

This clonotype was observed at least ten times. The chain carries TRBV9 and TRBJ2-4; the D call may be TRBD1 or TRBD2 (7 bases each). Per germline, CDR1 SGDLS and CDR2 YYNGEE. The CDR3 is 16 residues long. Trimming shortened V by 0 bases and J by 5 bases, and 15 bases separated the two germline ends. The CDR3 protein is CASSVATGEGQNIQYF. The CDR3 coding sequence is TGTGCCAGCAGCGTAGCAACAGGGGAGGGTCAAAACATTCAGTACTTC.